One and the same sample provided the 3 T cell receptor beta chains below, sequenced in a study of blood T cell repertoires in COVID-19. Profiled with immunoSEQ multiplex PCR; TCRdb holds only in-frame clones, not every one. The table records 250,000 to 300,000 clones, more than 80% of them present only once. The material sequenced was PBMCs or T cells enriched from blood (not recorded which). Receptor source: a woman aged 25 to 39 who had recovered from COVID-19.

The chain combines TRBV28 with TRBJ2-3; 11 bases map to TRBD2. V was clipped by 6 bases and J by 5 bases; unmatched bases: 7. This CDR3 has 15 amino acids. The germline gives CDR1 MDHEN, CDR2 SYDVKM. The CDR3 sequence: CASRLAGGLGDTQYF. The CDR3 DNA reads TGTGCCAGCAGATTAGCGGGAGGGCTCGGAGATACGCAGTATTTT.

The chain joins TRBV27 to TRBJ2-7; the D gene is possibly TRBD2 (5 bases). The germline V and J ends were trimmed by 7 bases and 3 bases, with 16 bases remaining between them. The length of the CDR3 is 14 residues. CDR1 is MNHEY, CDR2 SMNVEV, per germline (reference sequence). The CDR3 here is CASMRAGAHYEQYF. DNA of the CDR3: TGTGCCAGCATGCGGGCGGGCGCCCACTACGAGCAGTACTTC.

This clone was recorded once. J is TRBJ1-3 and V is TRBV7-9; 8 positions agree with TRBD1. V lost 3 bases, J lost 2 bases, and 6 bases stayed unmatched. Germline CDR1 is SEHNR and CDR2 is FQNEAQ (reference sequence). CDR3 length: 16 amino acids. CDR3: CASSFYRGITGNTIYF. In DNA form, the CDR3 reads TGTGCCAGCAGCTTTTACAGGGGGATAACTGGAAACACCATATATTTT.